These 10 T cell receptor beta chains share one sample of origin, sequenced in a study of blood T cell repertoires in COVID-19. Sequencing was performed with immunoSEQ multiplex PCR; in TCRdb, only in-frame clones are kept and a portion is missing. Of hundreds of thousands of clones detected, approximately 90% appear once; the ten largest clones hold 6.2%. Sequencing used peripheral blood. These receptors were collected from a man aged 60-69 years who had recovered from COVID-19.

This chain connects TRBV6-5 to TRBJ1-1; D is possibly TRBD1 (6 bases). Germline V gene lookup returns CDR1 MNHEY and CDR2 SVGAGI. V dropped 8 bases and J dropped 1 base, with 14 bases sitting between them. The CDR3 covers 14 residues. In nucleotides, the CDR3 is TGTGCCAGCGGGGGGGGCACACCGAACACTGAAGCTTTCTTT. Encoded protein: CASGGGTPNTEAFF.

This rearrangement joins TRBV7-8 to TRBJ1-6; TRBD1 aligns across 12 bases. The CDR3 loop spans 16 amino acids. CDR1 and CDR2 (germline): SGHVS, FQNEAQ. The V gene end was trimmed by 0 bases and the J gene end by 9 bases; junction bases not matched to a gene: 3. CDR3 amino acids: CASSLARDRGLSPLHF. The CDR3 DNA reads TGTGCCAGCAGCTTAGCCCGGGACAGGGGGCTTTCACCCCTCCACTTT.

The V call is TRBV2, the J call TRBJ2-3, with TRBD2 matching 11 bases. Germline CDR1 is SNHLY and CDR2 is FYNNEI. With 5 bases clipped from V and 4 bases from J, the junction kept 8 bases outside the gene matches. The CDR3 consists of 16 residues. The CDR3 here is CASSPLAGGVADTQYF. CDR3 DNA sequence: TGTGCCAGCAGTCCCTTAGCGGGAGGGGTGGCAGATACGCAGTATTTT.

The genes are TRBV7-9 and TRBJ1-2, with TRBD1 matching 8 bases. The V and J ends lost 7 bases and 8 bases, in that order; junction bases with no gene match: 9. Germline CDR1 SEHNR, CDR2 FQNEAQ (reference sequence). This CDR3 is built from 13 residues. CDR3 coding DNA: TGTGCCAGCAACTCACCGGACAGGGACGGCTACACCTTC. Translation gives CASNSPDRDGYTF.

CDR3 sequence reads: CASSGWSGGDTIYF. The CDR3 nucleotides read TGTGCCAGCAGCGGGTGGTCGGGAGGGGACACCATATATTTT. The chain combines TRBV4-2 with TRBJ1-3; a possible D gene is TRBD1 (5 bases). The CDR3 has 14 residues. The V gene lost 5 bases and the J gene lost 8 bases, with 16 bases spanning the gap. Germline CDR1 is LGHNA and CDR2 is YNFKEQ.

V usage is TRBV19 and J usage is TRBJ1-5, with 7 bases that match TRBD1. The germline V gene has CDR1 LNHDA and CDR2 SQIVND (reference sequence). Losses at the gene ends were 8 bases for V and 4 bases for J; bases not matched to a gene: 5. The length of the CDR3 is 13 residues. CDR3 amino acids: CASAQGVNQPQHF. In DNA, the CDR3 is TGTGCCAGTGCGCAGGGGGTGAATCAGCCCCAGCATTTT.

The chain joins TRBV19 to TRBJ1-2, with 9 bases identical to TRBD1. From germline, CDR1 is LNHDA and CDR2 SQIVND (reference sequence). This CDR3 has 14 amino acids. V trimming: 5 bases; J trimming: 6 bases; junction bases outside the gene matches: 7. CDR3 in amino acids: CASSPGQGTNGYTF. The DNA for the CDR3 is TGTGCCAGTAGTCCGGGACAGGGAACTAATGGCTACACCTTC.

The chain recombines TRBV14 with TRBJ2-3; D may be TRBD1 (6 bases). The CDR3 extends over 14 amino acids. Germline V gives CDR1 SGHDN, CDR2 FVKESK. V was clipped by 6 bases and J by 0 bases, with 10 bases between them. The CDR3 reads CASSRDRSTDTQYF. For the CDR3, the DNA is TGTGCCAGCAGTCGAGACAGGAGCACAGATACGCAGTATTTT.

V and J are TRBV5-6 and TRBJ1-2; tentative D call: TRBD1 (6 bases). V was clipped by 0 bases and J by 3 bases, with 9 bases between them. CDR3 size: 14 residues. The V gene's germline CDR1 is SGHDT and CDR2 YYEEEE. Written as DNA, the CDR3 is TGTGCCAGCAGCTTGGACAGGGTTGACTATGGCTACACCTTC. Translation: CASSLDRVDYGYTF.

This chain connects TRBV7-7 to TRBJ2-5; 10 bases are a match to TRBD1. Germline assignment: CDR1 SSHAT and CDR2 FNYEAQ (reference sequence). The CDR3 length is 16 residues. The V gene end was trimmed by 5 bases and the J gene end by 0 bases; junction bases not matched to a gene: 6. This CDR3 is CASSKRGQGYQETQYF. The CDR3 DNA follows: TGTGCCAGCAGCAAAAGGGGACAGGGGTACCAAGAGACCCAGTACTTC.